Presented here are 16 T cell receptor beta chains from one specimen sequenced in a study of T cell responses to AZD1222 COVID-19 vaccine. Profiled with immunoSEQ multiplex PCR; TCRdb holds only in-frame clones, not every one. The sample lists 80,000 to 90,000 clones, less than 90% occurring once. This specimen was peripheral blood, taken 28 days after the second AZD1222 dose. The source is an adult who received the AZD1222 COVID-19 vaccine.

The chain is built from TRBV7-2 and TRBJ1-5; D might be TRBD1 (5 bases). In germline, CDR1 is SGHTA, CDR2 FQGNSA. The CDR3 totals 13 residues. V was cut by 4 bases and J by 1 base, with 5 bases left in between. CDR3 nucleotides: TGTGCCAGCAGCTGGGACAGCAATCAGCCCCAGCATTTT. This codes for CASSWDSNQPQHF.

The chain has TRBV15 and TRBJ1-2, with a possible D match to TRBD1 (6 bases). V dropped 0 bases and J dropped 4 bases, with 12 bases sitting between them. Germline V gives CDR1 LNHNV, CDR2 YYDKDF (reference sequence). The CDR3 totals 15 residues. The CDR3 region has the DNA TGTGCCACCAGCAGAGACCGGGGGCGCTCCTATGGCTACACCTTC. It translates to CATSRDRGRSYGYTF. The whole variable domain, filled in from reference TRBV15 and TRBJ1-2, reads DAMVIQNPRYQVTQFGKPVTLSCSQTLNHNVMYWYQQKSSQAPKLLFHYYDKDFNNEADTPDNFQSRRPNTSFCFLDIRSPGLGDTAMYLCATSRDRGRSYGYTFGSGTRLTVV.

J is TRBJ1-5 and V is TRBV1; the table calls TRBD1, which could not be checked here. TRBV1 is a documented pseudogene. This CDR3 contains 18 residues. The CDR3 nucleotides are TGCACCAGCAGCCAAGTGTTCCAGGGGGCTTGTGGCAATCAGCCCCAGCATTTT. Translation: CTSSQVFQGACGNQPQHF.

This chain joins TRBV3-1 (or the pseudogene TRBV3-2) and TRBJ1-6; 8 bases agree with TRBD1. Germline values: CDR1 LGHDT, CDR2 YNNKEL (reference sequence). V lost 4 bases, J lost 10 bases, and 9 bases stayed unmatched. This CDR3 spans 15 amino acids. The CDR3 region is CASSPRTGQRSPLHF. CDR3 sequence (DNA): TGTGCCAGCAGCCCCCGGACAGGGCAGAGATCACCCCTCCACTTT.

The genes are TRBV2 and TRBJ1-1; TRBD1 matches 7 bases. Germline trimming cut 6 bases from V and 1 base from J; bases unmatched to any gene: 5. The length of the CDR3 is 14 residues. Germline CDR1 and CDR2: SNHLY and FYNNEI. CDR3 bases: TGTGCCAGCAGGCTAGGGGGCCGGAACACTGAAGCTTTCTTT. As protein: CASRLGGRNTEAFF.

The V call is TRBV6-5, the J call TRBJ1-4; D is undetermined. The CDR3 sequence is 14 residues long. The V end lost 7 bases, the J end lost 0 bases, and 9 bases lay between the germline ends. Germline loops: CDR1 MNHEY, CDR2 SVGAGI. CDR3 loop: CASTPSATNEKLFF. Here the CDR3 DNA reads TGTGCCAGCACCCCGAGTGCAACTAATGAAAAACTGTTTTTT.

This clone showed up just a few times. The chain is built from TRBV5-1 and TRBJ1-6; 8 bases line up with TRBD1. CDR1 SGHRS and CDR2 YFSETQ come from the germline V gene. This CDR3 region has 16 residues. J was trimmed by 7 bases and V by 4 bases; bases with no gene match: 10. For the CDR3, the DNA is TGCGCCAGCAGCAGATCAGGGGGCGCGGGGAATTCACCCCTCCACTTT. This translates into CASSRSGGAGNSPLHF.

In DNA form, the CDR3 reads TGTGCCATCAGTGCCATCGACAGGGCGGATACTGAAGCTTTCTTT. Residues: CAISAIDRADTEAFF. The V call is TRBV10-3, the J call TRBJ1-1; TRBD1 matches at 7 bases. CDR3 length: 15 amino acids. Trimming took 4 bases from V and 5 from J; bases not matched to a gene: 10. CDR1 ENHRY and CDR2 SYGVKD come from the germline V gene.

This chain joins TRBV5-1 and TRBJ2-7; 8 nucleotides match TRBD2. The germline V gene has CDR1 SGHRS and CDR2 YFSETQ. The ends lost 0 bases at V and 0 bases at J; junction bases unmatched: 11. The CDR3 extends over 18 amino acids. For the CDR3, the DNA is TGCGCCAGCAGCTTGGTTGGCGGGGGGTCAATGTCCTCCTACGAGCAGTACTTC. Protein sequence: CASSLVGGGSMSSYEQYF.

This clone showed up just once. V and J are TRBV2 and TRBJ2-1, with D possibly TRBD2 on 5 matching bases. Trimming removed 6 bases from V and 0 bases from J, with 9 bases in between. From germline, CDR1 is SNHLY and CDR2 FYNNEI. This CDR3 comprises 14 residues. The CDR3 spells CASREDFSYNEQFF. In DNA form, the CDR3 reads TGTGCCAGCAGAGAGGACTTCTCCTACAATGAGCAGTTCTTC.

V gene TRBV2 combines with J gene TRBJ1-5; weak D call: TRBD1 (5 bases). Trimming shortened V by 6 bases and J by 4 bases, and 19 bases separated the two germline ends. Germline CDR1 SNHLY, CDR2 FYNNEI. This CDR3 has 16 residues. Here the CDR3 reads CASRALPGLLNQPQHF. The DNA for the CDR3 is TGTGCCAGCAGGGCACTCCCGGGACTCCTAAATCAGCCCCAGCATTTT.

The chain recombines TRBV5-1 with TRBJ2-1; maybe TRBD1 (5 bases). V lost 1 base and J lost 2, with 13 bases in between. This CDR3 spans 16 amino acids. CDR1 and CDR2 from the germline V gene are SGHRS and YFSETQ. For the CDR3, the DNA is TGCGCCAGCAGCTTGTATGCTGGGGCTACCTACAATGAGCAGTTCTTC. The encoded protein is CASSLYAGATYNEQFF.

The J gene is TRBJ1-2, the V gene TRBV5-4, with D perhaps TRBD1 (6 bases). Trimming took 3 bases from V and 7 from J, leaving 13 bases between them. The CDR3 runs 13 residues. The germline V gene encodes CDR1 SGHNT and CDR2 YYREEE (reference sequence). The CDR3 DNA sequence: TGTGCCAGCAGCTCCACGTGGACAGCTGGCTACACCTTC. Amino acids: CASSSTWTAGYTF.

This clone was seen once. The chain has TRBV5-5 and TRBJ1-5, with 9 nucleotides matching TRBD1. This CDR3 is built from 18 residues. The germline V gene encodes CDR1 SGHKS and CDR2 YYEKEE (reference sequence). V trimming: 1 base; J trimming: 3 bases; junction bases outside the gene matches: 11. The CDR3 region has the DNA TGTGCCAGCAGCTTGTTTTCCCCGGGACAGGGACCCAATCAGCCCCAGCATTTT. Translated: CASSLFSPGQGPNQPQHF.

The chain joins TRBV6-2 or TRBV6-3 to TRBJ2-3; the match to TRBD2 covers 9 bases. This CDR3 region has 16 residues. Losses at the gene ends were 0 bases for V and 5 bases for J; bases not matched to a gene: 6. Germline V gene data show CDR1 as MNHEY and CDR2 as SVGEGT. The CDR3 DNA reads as TGTGCCAGCAGTTACTCGGGCGGGGGGGATGGAGATACGCAGTATTTT. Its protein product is CASSYSGGGDGDTQYF.

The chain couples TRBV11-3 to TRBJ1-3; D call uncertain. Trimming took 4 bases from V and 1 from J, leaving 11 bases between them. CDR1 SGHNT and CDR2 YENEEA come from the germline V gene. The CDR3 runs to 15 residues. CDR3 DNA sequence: TGTGCCAGCAGCTGTAGAACCCCTTCTGGAAACACCATATATTTT. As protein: CASSCRTPSGNTIYF.